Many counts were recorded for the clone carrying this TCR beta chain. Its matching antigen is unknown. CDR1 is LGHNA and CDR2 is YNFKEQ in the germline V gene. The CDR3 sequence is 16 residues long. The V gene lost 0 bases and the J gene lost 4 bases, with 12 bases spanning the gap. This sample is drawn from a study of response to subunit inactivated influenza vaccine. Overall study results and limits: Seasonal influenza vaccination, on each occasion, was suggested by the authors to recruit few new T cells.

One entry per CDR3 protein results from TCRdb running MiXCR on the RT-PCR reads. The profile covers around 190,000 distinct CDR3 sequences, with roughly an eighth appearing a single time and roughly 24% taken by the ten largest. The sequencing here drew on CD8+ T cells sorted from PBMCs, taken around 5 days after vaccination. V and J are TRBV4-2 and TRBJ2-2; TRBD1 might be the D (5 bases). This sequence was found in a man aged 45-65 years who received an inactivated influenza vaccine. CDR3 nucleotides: TGTGCCAGCAGCCAAGATGGCGACAGATTCACCGGGGAGCTGTTTTTT. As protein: CASSQDGDRFTGELFF.